A single sample is the source of the 9 T cell receptor beta chains below, sequenced in a study of vaccination and CD4 T cells after COVID-19. The Oncomine TCR Beta short-read assay was applied to DNA of cultured CD4+ T cells. TCRdb independently ran MiXCR on the PCR reads; one entry per CDR3 protein. Of under 25,000 distinct CDR3 sequences listed, roughly three fifths are singletons. These receptors are not linked to any known antigen. Treatment denoted: approximately nine-day PBMC culture with coronavirus spike peptide pools or control peptides (ViraFEST assay). The input for sequencing was CD4+ T cells from blood, cultured in vitro, taken after SARS-CoV-2 vaccination. The receptor source for this set is a human donor who received a COVID-19 vaccine.

The genes are TRBV6-2 or TRBV6-3 and TRBJ1-5; D perhaps matches TRBD1 (6 bases). From germline, CDR1 is MNHEY and CDR2 SVGEGT. CDR3 length equals 15 residues. V was trimmed by 5 bases and J by 1 base, leaving 12 bases between them. The DNA for the CDR3 is TGTGCCAGCAGTGCACAGGGAATGAGCAATCAGCCCCAGCATTTT. Translating it yields CASSAQGMSNQPQHF.

The chain joins TRBV5-8 to TRBJ1-1; D may be TRBD1 (6 bases). The germline V gene encodes CDR1 SGHTS and CDR2 YDEGEE. The CDR3 length is 18 residues. V shed 1 base and J shed 0 bases, with 19 bases lying between them. The CDR3 DNA sequence: TGTGCCAGCAGCTTGTGGGGGGGCCGGCTAAGGATGAACACTGAAGCTTTCTTT. It is translated as CASSLWGGRLRMNTEAFF.

The CDR3 region has the DNA TGTGCCAGCAGTTTCCACAGGGGGCCCGGGGAGCTGTTTTTT. Translation gives CASSFHRGPGELFF. The chain has TRBV12-3 or TRBV12-4 and TRBJ2-2; 9 nucleotides agree with TRBD1. Germline trimming cut 3 bases from V and 6 bases from J; bases unmatched to any gene: 2. There are 14 residues in the CDR3.

The chain employs TRBV12-3 or TRBV12-4 and TRBJ1-6; D unclear. Between the trimmed V and J ends, which lost 5 bases and 1 base, there was a span of 9 bases. The CDR3 runs 15 residues. The CDR3 DNA is TGTGCCAGCAGTAATGATGGGTCCTATAATTCACCCCTCCACTTT. Protein product: CASSNDGSYNSPLHF.

This clonotype was counted between two and nine times. The chain recombines TRBV20-1 with TRBJ2-2; TRBD2 agrees at 7 bases. The germline V gene encodes CDR1 DFQATT and CDR2 SNEGSKA (reference sequence). The CDR3 is 14 residues long. V trimming: 6 bases; J trimming: 7 bases; junction bases outside the gene matches: 11. CDR3 protein: CSATRSGESGELFF. The CDR3 nucleotides read TGCAGTGCCACCAGAAGCGGGGAGAGCGGGGAGCTGTTTTTT.

Sample share makes this clonotype medium-sized (0.01 to 0.1%). The chain combines TRBV19 with TRBJ1-6, with D possibly being TRBD1 (6 bases). Trimming pared 8 bases from V and 5 bases from J, leaving 13 bases between. CDR3 length: 14 amino acids. CDR1 is LNHDA, CDR2 SQIVND, per germline (reference sequence). DNA for the CDR3: TGTGCCAGTTCCCCCTGGACAGATAATTCACCCCTCCACTTT. Translated: CASSPWTDNSPLHF. The whole variable domain, filled in from reference TRBV19 and TRBJ1-6, reads DGGITQSPKYLFRKEGQNVTLSCEQNLNHDAMYWYRQDPGQGLRLIYYSQIVNDFQKGDIAEGYSVSREKKESFPLTVTSAQKNPTAFYLCASSPWTDNSPLHFGNGTRLTVT.

CDR3: CASSGSPRTAPNEKLFF. The CDR3 DNA is TGTGCCAGCAGTGGATCACCCCGGACAGCACCTAATGAAAAACTGTTTTTT. The chain couples TRBV25-1 to TRBJ1-4; a possible D gene is TRBD1 (6 bases). V was clipped by 4 bases and J by 3 bases, with 18 bases between them. The length of the CDR3 is 17 residues. The germline V gene has CDR1 MGHDK and CDR2 SYGVNS.

On this clonotype itself: Sequence at one end of the junction differs from germline and may be a read error. The J gene is TRBJ1-2, the V gene TRBV2, with D maybe TRBD1 (6 bases). In germline, CDR1 is SNHLY, CDR2 FYNNEI. CDR3 size: 15 residues. The DNA for the CDR3 is TGTGCCAGCAGCCAACTCCCAGCACAGGGTGATGGCTGCACCTTC. This gives the protein CASSQLPAQGDGCTF.

The CDR3 protein is CASSLGGIENIQYF. The CDR3 coding sequence is TGTGCCAGCAGCTTGGGGGGGATCGAAAACATTCAGTACTTC. The chain has TRBV7-9 and TRBJ2-4; 7 bases are a match to TRBD2. The germline gives CDR1 SEHNR, CDR2 FQNEAQ (reference sequence). With V trimmed by 3 bases and J by 5 bases, 4 bases remained unmatched. This CDR3 contains 14 residues.